This T cell receptor beta chain stems from a study of tumor-infiltrating lymphocytes in primary liver carcinoma. In the study overall: Samples yielded about 3.65 to 8 million productive TCRbeta reads, similar across tissue types.

The V end was cut by 8 bases, the J end by 0 bases, with 17 bases between. CDR1 and CDR2 (germline): MDHEN, SYDVKM. The length of the CDR3 is 16 residues. Unsorted bulk tissue, about 19-30 mg of it, served as the source for co-extraction of RNA and DNA. The patients presented with primary liver carcinoma, which was managed through surgical resection. The template, roughly 510 ng total RNA, yielded TCR beta cDNA made with a constant-region primer. Three nested multiplex PCR rounds of slightly modified ARM-PCR generated TCR beta libraries. The study ran its first two PCR rounds for around 10 cycles each, using TRBV1-TRBV30 forward primers and a C-beta reverse primer. TCRdb processed the multiplex PCR reads anew with MiXCR; each CDR3 protein has one entry. The sample shows about 74,000 distinct CDR3 sequences, more than 60% of them seen only once.

The source of this sequence is a man aged 40-50 years with primary liver carcinoma and hepatitis B virus infection. The chain combines TRBV28 with TRBJ1-5; D uncertain. Material for sequencing was liver tumor tissue from sampling region 4. Subset meaning: tumor region T4, right-lateral pole. DNA of the CDR3: TGTGCCAGCGGGTTACCCGGGAGCTATAGCAATCAGCCCCAGCATTTT. This codes for CASGLPGSYSNQPQHF.